The clone carrying this TCR beta chain has ten or more counts. No antigen is known for it. The sample originates from a study of human T cells and chemical hapten exposure. Germline CDR1 MNHEY, CDR2 SVGAGI. CDR3 length: 15 amino acids. The V end lost 5 bases, the J end lost 6 bases, and 20 bases lay between the germline ends. Individual cDNA molecules received unique molecular identifiers in the library. TCRdb used MiXCR to reprocess the RACE reads, holding one entry per CDR3 protein. Of 300,000 to 450,000 distinct CDR3 sequences listed, nearly 5% are singletons. Study-level results: Clustering by CDR3 similarity yielded significantly more large clusters from expanded TCRs than controls.

This sample's time point: patch test 1, 2 weeks after DPC sensitization. This sample's treatment: therapeutic diphenylcyclopropenone sensitization with weekly scalp DPC. Unfractionated whole blood was the source from which total RNA was extracted. The TCR comes from a woman between 45 and 65 years old with alopecia areata. Some clones in this sample may be carry-over from other donors' samples. This specimen consisted of whole blood, obtained in connection with sensitization to the hapten diphenylcyclopropenone (DPC). The chain links TRBV6-5 to TRBJ2-7, with D possibly matching TRBD2 (5 bases). The CDR3 nucleotides read TGTGCCAGCAGTCCCGAACTAGGACGCCCCGCCGAGCAGTACTTC. Translating it yields CASSPELGRPAEQYF.